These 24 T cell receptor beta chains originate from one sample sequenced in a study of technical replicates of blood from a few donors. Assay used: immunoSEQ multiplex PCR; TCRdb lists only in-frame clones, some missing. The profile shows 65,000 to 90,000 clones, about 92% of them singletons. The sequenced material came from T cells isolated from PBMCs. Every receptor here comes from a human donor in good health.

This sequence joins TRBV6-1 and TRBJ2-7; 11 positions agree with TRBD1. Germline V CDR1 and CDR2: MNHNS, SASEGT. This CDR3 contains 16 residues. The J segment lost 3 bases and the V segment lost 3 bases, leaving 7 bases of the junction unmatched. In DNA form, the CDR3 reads TGTGCCAGCAGTGACGGACAGGGGGCCTATCTCTACGAGCAGTACTTC. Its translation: CASSDGQGAYLYEQYF.

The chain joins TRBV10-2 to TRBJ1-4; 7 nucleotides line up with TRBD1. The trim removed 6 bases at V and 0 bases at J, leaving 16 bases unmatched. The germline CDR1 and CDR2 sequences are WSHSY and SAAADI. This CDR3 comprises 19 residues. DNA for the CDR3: TGCGCCAGCAGCGGGGGTTGGGACAGACAACCGGCAACTAATGAAAAACTGTTTTTT. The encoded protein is CASSGGWDRQPATNEKLFF.

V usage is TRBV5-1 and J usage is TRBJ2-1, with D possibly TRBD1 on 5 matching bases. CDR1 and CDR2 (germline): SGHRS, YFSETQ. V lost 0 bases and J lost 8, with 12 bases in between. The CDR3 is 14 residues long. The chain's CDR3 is CASSLGQGKDEQFF. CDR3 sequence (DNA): TGCGCCAGCAGCTTGGGGCAGGGCAAGGATGAGCAGTTCTTC.

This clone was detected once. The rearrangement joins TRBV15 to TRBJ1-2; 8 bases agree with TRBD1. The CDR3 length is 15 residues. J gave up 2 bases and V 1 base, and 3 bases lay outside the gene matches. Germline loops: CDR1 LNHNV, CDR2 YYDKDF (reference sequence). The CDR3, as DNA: TGTGCCACCAGCAGAGTTGCAGGGGGCAACTATGGCTACACCTTC. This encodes CATSRVAGGNYGYTF.

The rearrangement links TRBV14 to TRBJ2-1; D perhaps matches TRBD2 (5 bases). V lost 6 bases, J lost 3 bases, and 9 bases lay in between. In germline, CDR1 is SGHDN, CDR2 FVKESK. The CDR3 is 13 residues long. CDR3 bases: TGTGCCAGCAGGGAACTAGACTACAATGAGCAGTTCTTC. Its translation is CASRELDYNEQFF.

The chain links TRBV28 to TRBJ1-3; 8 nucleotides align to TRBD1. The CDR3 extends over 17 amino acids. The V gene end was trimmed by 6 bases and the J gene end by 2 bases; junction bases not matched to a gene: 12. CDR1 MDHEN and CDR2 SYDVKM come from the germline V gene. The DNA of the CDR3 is TGTGCCAGCAGCAACCCGCCCCGGACAGGGCCTGGAAACACCATATATTTT. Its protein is CASSNPPRTGPGNTIYF. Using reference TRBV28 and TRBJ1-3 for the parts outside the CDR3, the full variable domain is DVKVTQSSRYLVKRTGEKVFLECVQDMDHENMFWYRQDPGLGLRLIYFSYDVKMKEKGDIPEGYSVSREKKERFSLILESASTNQTSMYLCASSNPPRTGPGNTIYFGEGSWLTVV.

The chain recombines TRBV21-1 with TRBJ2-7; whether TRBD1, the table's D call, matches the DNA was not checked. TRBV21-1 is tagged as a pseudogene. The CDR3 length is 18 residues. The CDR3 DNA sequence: TGTGCCAGCAGCACCCAAGGACAGGCCCCATCGGGATCCTACGAGCAGTACTTC. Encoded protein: CASSTQGQAPSGSYEQYF.

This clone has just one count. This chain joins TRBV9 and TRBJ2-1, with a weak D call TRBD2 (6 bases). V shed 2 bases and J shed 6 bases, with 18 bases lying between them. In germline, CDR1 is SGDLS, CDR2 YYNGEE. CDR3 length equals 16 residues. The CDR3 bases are TGTGCCAGCAGCGTGCGGTCTAGCGCTTTTCTCAATGAGCAGTTCTTC. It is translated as CASSVRSSAFLNEQFF. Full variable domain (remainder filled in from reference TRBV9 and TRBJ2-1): DSGVTQTPKHLITATGQRVTLRCSPRSGDLSVYWYQQSLDQGLQFLIQYYNGEERAKGNILERFSAQQFPDLHSELNLSSLELGDSALYFCASSVRSSAFLNEQFFGPGTRLTVL.

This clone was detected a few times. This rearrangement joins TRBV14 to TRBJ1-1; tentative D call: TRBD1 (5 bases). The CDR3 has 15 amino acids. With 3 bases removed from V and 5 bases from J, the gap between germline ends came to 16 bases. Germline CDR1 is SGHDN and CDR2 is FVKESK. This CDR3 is CASSHNWGGRTEAFF. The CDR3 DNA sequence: TGTGCCAGCAGCCATAATTGGGGGGGTAGAACTGAAGCTTTCTTT.

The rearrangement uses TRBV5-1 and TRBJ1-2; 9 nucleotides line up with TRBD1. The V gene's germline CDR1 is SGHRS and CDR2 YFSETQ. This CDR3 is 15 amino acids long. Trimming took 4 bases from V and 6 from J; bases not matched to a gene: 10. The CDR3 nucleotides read TGCGCCAGCAGCGTGTGGGACAGGGCCCCTGATGGCTACACCTTC. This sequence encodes CASSVWDRAPDGYTF.

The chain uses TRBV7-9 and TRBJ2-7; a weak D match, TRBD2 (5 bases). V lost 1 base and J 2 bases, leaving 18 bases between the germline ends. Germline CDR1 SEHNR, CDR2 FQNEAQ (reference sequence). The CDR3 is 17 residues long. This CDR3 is CASSLDQSSGWTYEQYF. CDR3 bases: TGTGCCAGCAGCTTAGATCAGTCGAGCGGCTGGACCTACGAGCAGTACTTC. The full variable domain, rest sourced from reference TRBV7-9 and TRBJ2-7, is DTGVSQNPRHKITKRGQNVTFRCDPISEHNRLYWYRQTLGQGPEFLTYFQNEAQLEKSRLLSDRFSAERPKGSFSTLEIQRTEQGDSAMYLCASSLDQSSGWTYEQYFGPGTRLTVT.

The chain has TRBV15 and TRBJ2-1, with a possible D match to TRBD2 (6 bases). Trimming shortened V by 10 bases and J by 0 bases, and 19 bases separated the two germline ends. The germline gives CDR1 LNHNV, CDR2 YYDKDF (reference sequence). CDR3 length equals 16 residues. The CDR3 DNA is TGTGCCAGCTCCTCAGCGGGTCGACGCTCCTACAATGAGCAGTTCTTC. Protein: CASSSAGRRSYNEQFF.

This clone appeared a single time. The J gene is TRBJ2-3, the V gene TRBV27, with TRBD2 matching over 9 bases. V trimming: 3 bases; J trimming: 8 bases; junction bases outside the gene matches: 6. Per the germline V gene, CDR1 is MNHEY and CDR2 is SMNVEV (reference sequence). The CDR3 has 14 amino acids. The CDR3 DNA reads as TGTGCCAGCAGTTTCATAGCGGGAGCGGGTACGCAGTATTTT. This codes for CASSFIAGAGTQYF.

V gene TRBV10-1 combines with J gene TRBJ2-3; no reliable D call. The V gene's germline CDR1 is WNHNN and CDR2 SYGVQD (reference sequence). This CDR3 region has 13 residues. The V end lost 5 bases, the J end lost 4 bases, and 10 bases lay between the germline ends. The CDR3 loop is CASSNWPSDTQYF. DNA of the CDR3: TGCGCCAGCAGTAATTGGCCATCAGATACGCAGTATTTT.

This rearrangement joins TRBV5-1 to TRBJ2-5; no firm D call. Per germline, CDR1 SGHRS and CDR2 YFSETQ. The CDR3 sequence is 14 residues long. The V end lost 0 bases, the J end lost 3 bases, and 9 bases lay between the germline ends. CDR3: CASSLALSEETQYF. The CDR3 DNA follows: TGCGCCAGCAGCTTGGCCCTGAGCGAAGAGACCCAGTACTTC.

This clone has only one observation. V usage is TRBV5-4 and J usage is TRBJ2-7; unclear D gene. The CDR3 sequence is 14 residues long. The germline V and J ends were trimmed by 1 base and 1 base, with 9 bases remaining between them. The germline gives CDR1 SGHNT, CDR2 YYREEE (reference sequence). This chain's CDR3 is CASSLNVRSYEQYF. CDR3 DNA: TGTGCCAGCAGCTTGAACGTCAGGTCCTACGAGCAGTACTTC.

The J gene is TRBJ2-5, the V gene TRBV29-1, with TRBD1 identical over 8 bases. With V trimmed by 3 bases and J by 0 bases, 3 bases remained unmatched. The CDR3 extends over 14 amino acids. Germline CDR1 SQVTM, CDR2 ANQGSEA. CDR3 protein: CSVDDRGHQETQYF. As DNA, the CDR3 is TGCAGCGTTGACGACAGGGGACACCAAGAGACCCAGTACTTC.

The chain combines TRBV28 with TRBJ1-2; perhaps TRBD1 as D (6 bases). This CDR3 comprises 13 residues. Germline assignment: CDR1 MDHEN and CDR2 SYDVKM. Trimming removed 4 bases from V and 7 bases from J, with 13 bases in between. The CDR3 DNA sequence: TGTGCCAGCAGTTCGGTGGGGACAAGTGGCTACACCTTC. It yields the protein CASSSVGTSGYTF.

The CDR3: CASSPVEAAFNEKLFF. Here the CDR3 DNA reads TGTGCCAGCAGCCCCGTGGAGGCAGCCTTTAATGAAAAACTGTTTTTT. This chain connects TRBV7-9 to TRBJ1-4; no firm D call. Germline V CDR1 and CDR2: SEHNR, FQNEAQ (reference sequence). The CDR3 runs 16 residues. V was clipped by 5 bases and J by 4 bases, with 17 bases between them.

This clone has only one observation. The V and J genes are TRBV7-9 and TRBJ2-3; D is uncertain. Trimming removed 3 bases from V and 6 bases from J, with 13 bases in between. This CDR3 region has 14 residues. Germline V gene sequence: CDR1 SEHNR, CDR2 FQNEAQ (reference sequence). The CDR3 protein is CASSLRQVMDTQYF. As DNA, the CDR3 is TGTGCCAGCAGCTTGCGCCAGGTCATGGATACGCAGTATTTT.

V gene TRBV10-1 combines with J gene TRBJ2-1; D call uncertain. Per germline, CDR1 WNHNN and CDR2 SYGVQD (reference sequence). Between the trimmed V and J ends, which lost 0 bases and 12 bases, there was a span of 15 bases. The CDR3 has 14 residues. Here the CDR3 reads CASSESAQEGSQFF. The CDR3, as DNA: TGCGCCAGCAGTGAGTCGGCGCAGGAAGGATCGCAGTTCTTC.

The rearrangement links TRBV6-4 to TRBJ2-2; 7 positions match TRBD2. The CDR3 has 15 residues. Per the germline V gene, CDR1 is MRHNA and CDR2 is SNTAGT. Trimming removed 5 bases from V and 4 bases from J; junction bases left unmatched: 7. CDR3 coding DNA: TGTGCCAGCAGTCCGGGACTATCCTCCACCGGGGAGCTGTTTTTT. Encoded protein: CASSPGLSSTGELFF.

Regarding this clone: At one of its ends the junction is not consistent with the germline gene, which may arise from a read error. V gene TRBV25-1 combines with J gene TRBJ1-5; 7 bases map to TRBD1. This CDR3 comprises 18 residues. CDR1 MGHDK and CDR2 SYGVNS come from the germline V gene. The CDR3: CASSGQGEGGPWAQSQHF. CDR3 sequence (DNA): TGTGCCAGCAGTGGACAGGGAGAAGGCGGTCCGTGGGCTCAGTCCCAGCATTTT.

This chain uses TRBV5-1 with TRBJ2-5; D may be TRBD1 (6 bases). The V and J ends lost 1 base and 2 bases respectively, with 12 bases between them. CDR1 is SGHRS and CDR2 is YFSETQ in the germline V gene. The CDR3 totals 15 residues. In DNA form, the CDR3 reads TGCGCCAGCAGCTTGCAAGGACAGATACAAGAGACCCAGTACTTC. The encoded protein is CASSLQGQIQETQYF.